Below, one T cell receptor (beta chain) is given with its context. In germline, CDR1 is MNHEY, CDR2 SVGAGI. This CDR3 region has 14 residues. Between the trimmed V and J ends, which lost 4 bases and 2 bases, there was a span of 11 bases. The data were taken from a study of T cell responses to AZD1222 COVID-19 vaccine. The protocol was immunoSEQ multiplex PCR, while the TCRdb copy is restricted to in-frame clones and leaves out a portion. The sample records 150,000 to 250,000 clones, approximately 95% being singletons. The specimen was peripheral blood, collected 28 days after the second AZD1222 dose. The clonotype was recovered from an adult who received the AZD1222 COVID-19 vaccine. The chain couples TRBV6-5 to TRBJ1-2; D perhaps matches TRBD1 (5 bases). The CDR3: CASSSDQGNYGYTF. As DNA, the CDR3 is TGTGCCAGCAGTTCAGACCAGGGAAACTATGGCTACACCTTC.